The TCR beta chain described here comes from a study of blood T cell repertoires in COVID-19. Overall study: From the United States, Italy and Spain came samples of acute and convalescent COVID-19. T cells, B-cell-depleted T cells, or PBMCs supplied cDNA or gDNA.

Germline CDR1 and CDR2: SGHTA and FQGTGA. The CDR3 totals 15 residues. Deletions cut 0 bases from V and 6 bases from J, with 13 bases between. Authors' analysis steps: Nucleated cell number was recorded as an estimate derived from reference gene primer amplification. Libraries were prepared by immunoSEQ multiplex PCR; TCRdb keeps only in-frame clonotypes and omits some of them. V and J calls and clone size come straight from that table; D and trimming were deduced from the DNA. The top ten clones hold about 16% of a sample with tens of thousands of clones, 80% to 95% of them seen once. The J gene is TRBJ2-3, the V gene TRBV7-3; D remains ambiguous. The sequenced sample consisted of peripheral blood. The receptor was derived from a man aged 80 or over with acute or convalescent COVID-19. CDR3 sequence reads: CASSLTAADGDTQYF. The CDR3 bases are TGTGCCAGCAGCTTAACTGCTGCGGATGGCGATACGCAGTATTTT.